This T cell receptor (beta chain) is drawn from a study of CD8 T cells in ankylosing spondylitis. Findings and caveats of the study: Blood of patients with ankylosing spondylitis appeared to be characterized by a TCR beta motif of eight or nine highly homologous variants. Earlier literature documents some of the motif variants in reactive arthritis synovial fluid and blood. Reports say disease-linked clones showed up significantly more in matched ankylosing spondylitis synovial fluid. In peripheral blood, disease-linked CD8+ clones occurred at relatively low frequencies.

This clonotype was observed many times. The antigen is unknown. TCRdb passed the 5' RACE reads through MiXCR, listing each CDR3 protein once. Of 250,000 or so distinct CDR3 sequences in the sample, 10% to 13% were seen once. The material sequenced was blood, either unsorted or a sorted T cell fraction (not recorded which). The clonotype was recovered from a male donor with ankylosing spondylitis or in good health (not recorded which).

In DNA, the CDR3 is TGCAGTGCTACAGGGACGAACTATGGCTACACCTTC. This gives the protein CSATGTNYGYTF. The J gene is TRBJ1-2, the V gene TRBV20-1; D is perhaps TRBD1 (5 bases). This CDR3 contains 12 residues. Germline CDR1 is DFQATT and CDR2 is SNEGSKA (reference sequence). Trimming took off 4 bases at V and 2 bases at J, with 8 bases between the two ends.